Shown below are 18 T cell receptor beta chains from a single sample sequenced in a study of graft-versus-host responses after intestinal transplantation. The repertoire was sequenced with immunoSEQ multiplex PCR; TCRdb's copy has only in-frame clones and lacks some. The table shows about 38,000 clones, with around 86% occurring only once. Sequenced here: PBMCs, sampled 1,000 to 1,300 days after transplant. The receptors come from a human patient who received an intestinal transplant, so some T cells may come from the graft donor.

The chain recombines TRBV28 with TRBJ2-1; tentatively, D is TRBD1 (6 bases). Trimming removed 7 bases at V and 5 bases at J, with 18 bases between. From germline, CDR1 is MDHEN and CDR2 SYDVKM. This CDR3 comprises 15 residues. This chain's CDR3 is CASNSGDKAHNEQFF. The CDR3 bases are TGTGCCAGCAATTCAGGGGATAAGGCTCACAATGAGCAGTTCTTC.

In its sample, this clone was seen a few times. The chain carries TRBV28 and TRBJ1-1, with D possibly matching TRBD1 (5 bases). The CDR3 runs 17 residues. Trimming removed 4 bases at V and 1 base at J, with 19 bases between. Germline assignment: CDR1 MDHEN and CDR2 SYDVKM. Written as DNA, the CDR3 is TGTGCCAGCAGTTCCTCCTCGGACACGGGATGGAACACTGAAGCTTTCTTT. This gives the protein CASSSSSDTGWNTEAFF.

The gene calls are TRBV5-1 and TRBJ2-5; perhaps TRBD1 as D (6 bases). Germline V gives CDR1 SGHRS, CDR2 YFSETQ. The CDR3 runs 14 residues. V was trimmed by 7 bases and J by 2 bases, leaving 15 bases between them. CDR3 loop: CASGLGQSQETQYF. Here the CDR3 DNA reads TGCGCCAGCGGCCTCGGACAGTCACAAGAGACCCAGTACTTC.

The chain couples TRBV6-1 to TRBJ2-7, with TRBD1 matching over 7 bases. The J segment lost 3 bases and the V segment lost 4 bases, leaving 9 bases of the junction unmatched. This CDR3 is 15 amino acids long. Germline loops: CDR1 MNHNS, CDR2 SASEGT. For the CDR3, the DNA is TGTGCCAGCAGTGTCAGGACAGGCGGAGGCTACGAGCAGTACTTC. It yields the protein CASSVRTGGGYEQYF.

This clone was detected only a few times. CDR3 loop: CASSTMDRGYGYTF. In DNA, the CDR3 is TGTGCCAGCAGCACCATGGACAGGGGCTATGGCTACACCTTC. The chain employs TRBV9 and TRBJ1-2; TRBD1 matches at 9 bases. This CDR3 contains 14 residues. J was trimmed by 4 bases and V by 4 bases; bases with no gene match: 5. Germline V gives CDR1 SGDLS, CDR2 YYNGEE.

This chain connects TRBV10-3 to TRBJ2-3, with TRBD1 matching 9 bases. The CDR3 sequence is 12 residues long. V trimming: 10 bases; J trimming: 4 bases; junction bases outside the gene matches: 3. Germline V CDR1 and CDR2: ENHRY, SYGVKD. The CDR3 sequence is CATRTGADTQYF. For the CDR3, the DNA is TGTGCCACCCGGACAGGGGCAGATACGCAGTATTTT.

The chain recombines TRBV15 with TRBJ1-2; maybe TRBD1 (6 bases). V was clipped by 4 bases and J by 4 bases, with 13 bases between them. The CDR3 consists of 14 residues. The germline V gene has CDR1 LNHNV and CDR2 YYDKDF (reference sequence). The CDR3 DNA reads TGTGCCACCAGCAAGTCGACAGGACTCTATGGCTACACCTTC. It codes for CATSKSTGLYGYTF.

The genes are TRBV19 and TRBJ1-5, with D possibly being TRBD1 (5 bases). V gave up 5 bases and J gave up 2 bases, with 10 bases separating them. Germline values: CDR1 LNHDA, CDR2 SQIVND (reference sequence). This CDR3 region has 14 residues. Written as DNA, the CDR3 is TGTGCCAGTAGTGAGCAGGGTGGCAATCAGCCCCAGCATTTT. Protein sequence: CASSEQGGNQPQHF.

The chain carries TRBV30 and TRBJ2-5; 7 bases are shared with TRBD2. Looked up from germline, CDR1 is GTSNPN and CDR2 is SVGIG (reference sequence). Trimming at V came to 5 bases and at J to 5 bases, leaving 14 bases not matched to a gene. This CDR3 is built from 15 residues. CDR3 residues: CAWLGGRRIGETQYF. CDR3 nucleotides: TGTGCCTGGCTGGGGGGGAGGAGAATCGGGGAGACCCAGTACTTC.

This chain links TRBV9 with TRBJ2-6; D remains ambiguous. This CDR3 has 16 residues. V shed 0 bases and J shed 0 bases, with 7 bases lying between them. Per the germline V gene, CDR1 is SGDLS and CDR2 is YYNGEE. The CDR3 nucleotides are TGTGCCAGCAGCGTAGCTGATGTCTCTGGGGCCAACGTCCTGACTTTC. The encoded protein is CASSVADVSGANVLTF.

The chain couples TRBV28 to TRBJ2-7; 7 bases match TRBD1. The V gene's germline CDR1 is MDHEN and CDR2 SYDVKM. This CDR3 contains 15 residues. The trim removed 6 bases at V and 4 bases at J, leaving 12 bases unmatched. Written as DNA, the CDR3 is TGTGCCAGCAGGGAAGGGACAGACTCCTGGTACGAGCAGTACTTC. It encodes CASREGTDSWYEQYF.

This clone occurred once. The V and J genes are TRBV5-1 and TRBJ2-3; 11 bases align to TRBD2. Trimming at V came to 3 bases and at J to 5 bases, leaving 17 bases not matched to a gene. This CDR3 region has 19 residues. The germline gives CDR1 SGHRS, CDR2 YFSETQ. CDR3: CASSSGPDRRLAGRDTQYF. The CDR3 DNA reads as TGCGCCAGCAGCTCGGGGCCGGACCGCAGACTAGCGGGACGAGATACGCAGTATTTT.

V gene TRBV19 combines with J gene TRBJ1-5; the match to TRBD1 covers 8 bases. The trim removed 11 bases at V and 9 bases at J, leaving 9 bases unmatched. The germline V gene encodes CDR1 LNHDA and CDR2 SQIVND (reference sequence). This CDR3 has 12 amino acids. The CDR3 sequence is CAGGQGELPQHF. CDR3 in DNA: TGTGCCGGCGGACAGGGTGAATTGCCCCAGCATTTT. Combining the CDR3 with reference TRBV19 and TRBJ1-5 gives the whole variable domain DGGITQSPKYLFRKEGQNVTLSCEQNLNHDAMYWYRQDPGQGLRLIYYSQIVNDFQKGDIAEGYSVSREKKESFPLTVTSAQKNPTAFYLCAGGQGELPQHFGDGTRLSIL.

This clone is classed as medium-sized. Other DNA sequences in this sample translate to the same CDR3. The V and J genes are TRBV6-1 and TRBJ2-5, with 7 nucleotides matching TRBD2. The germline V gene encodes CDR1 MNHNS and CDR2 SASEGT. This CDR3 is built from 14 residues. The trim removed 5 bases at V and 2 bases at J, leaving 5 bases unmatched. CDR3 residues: CASSPGLVQETQYF. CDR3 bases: TGTGCCAGCAGTCCTGGACTAGTACAAGAGACCCAGTACTTC.

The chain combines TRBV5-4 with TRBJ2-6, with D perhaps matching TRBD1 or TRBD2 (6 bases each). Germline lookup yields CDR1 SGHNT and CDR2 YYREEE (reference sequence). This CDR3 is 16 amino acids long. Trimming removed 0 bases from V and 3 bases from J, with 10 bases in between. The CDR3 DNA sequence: TGTGCCAGCAGCTTGGACGGGGGCAGTGGGGCCAACGTCCTGACTTTC. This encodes CASSLDGGSGANVLTF.

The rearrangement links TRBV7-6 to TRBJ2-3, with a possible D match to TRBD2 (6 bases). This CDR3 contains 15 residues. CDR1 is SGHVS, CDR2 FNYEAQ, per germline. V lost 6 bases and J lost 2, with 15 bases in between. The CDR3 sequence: CASSSGVLLTDTQYF. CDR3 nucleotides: TGTGCCAGCAGTTCGGGGGTACTCCTCACAGATACGCAGTATTTT.

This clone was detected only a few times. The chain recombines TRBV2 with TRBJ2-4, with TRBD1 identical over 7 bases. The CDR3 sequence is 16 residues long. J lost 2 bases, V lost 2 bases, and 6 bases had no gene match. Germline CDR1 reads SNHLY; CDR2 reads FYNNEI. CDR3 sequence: CASSERQGGSKNIQYF. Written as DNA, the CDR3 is TGTGCCAGCAGTGAAAGACAGGGCGGGTCCAAAAACATTCAGTACTTC.

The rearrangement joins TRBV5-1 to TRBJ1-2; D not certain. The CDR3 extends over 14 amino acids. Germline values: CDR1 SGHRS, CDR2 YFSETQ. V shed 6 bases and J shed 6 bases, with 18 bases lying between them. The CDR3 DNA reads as TGCGCCAGCACTCCTCTGGACGGCCTAGATGGCTACACCTTC. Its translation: CASTPLDGLDGYTF. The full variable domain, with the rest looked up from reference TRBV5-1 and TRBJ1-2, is KAGVTQTPRYLIKTRGQQVTLSCSPISGHRSVSWYQQTPGQGLQFLFEYFSETQRNKGNFPGRFSGRQFSNSRSEMNVSTLELGDSALYLCASTPLDGLDGYTFGSGTRLTVV.